These 30 T cell receptor beta chains came from one sample sequenced in a study of neurological immune-mediated disorders. TCRdb passed the 5' RACE reads through MiXCR, listing each CDR3 protein once. Of tens of thousands of distinct CDR3 sequences listed, 2.5% to 3% are singletons. Material: PBMCs. These receptors were taken from a woman aged 25-40 years with multiple sclerosis.

This clonotype appeared many times. This chain joins TRBV20-1 and TRBJ2-1; D call uncertain. CDR1 and CDR2 (germline): DFQATT, SNEGSKA (reference sequence). This CDR3 region has 15 residues. V gave up 0 bases and J gave up 5 bases, with 14 bases separating them. The CDR3 loop reads CSARDLLTDNNEQFF. CDR3 DNA: TGCAGTGCTAGAGATTTATTAACAGATAACAATGAGCAGTTCTTC.

This clonotype was picked up many times. This chain connects TRBV20-1 to TRBJ1-2; D remains ambiguous. The V gene lost 7 bases and the J gene lost 6 bases, with 6 bases spanning the gap. The CDR3 is 9 amino acids. The germline V gene encodes CDR1 DFQATT and CDR2 SNEGSKA (reference sequence). The CDR3 nucleotides read TGCAGTGTTGACGATGGCTACACCTTC. It specifies CSVDDGYTF.

Ten or more counts support this clonotype. The gene calls are TRBV5-1 and TRBJ1-1, with D perhaps matching TRBD1 (6 bases). The CDR3 is 15 residues long. Germline CDR1 SGHRS, CDR2 YFSETQ. V was cut by 5 bases and J by 2 bases, with 16 bases left in between. CDR3 region: CASRPKTGANTEAFF. The CDR3 DNA reads TGCGCCAGCAGACCTAAGACAGGCGCAAACACTGAAGCTTTCTTT.

The table lists this clonotype with many counts. The chain employs TRBV5-1 and TRBJ2-1, with unresolved D. CDR3 length equals 13 residues. CDR1 is SGHRS, CDR2 YFSETQ, per germline. Trimming took 2 bases from V and 8 from J, leaving 11 bases between them. The CDR3 loop is CASSLPGRDEQFF. The CDR3, as DNA: TGCGCCAGCAGCTTACCAGGACGCGATGAGCAGTTCTTC.

This clonotype has a count of ten or more. The genes are TRBV5-1 and TRBJ2-2; 14 nucleotides match TRBD2. The germline V gene has CDR1 SGHRS and CDR2 YFSETQ. With 0 bases clipped from V and 6 bases from J, the junction kept 1 base outside the gene matches. The CDR3 length is 16 residues. The CDR3 sequence is CASSLEGLAGAGELFF. The CDR3 DNA reads TGCGCCAGCAGCTTGGAGGGACTAGCGGGGGCCGGGGAGCTGTTTTTT. The whole variable domain, filled in from reference TRBV5-1 and TRBJ2-2, reads KAGVTQTPRYLIKTRGQQVTLSCSPISGHRSVSWYQQTPGQGLQFLFEYFSETQRNKGNFPGRFSGRQFSNSRSEMNVSTLELGDSALYLCASSLEGLAGAGELFFGEGSRLTVL.

This clonotype was detected many times. The V and J genes are TRBV7-2 and TRBJ2-5; 7 nucleotides match TRBD1. The V and J ends lost 5 bases and 1 base, in that order; junction bases with no gene match: 7. Looked up from germline, CDR1 is SGHTA and CDR2 is FQGNSA. The CDR3 extends over 15 amino acids. CDR3 DNA: TGTGCCAGCAGCACGACAGGGAAGGGCCAAGAGACCCAGTACTTC. It codes for CASSTTGKGQETQYF.

This clonotype occurred many times. The CDR3 sequence is CSLAGLYEQYF. The CDR3 DNA follows: TGCAGCTTGGCCGGGCTCTACGAGCAGTACTTC. The gene calls are TRBV29-1 and TRBJ2-7; no firm D call. The V and J ends lost 8 bases and 3 bases respectively, with 11 bases between them. The CDR3 is made up of 11 amino acids. Germline CDR1 is SQVTM and CDR2 is ANQGSEA.

The rearrangement uses TRBV20-1 and TRBJ1-5, with 9 positions matching TRBD1. The CDR3 contains 16 residues. In germline, CDR1 is DFQATT, CDR2 SNEGSKA (reference sequence). V shed 3 bases, J shed 5 bases, and the junction held 11 bases outside the gene matches. CDR3 bases: TGCAGTGCTAGGAGAGACAGGGGGACCCTCCATCAGCCCCAGCATTTT. Amino acids: CSARRDRGTLHQPQHF.

This clonotype was seen repeatedly, ten times or more. The CDR3 end shows no conserved phenylalanine or tryptophan, and so a read error is likely. No DNA is shown, since the ends of the CDR3 on it are uncertain; the CDR3 is the one TCRdb lists. This sequence joins TRBV19 and TRBJ2-7; the D segment call TRBD1 is taken from the table without a DNA check. The CDR3 comprises 11 residues, both ends counted. Germline V CDR1 and CDR2: LNHDA, SQIVND (reference sequence). This CDR3 is CASTPDPAPTP.

Remarks on this clonotype: Given a much more abundant clone one base away, this may be a read error. This CDR3 reads CASSLVAGKNTEAFF. DNA for the CDR3: TGCGCCAGCAGCTTGGTGGCAGGTAAGAACACTGAAGCTTTCTTT. V is TRBV5-1 and J is TRBJ1-1; D unclear. Germline CDR1 and CDR2: SGHRS and YFSETQ. CDR3 length equals 15 residues. The ends were cut back, 0 bases at V and 1 base at J, with 10 bases in the middle. Looking up the rest from reference TRBV5-1 and TRBJ1-1 gives the full variable domain: KAGVTQTPRYLIKTRGQQVTLSCSPISGHRSVSWYQQTPGQGLQFLFEYFSETQRNKGNFPGRFSGRQFSNSRSEMNVSTLELGDSALYLCASSLVAGKNTEAFFGQGTRLTVV.

In its sample, this clonotype was seen many times. This chain uses TRBV6-2 or TRBV6-3 with TRBJ1-6; 8 bases map to TRBD1. Germline V gives CDR1 MNHEY, CDR2 SVGEGT. CDR3 length equals 15 residues. V gave up 5 bases and J gave up 7 bases; unmatched junction bases: 7. The CDR3, as DNA: TGTGCCAGCAGTGGATTTGGACAGGGAAATTCACCCCTCCACTTT. Translating gives CASSGFGQGNSPLHF.

This clonotype was observed many times. The chain employs TRBV7-2 and TRBJ1-2; no clear D. There are 16 residues in the CDR3. From germline, CDR1 is SGHTA and CDR2 FQGNSA. The germline V and J ends were trimmed by 1 base and 2 bases, with 14 bases remaining between them. The CDR3 DNA follows: TGTGCCAGCAGCTTAGGACCGCCGGGATCGAACTATGGCTACACCTTC. It is translated as CASSLGPPGSNYGYTF.

This clonotype was seen at least ten times. V is TRBV25-1 and J is TRBJ2-5; D not resolved. Germline V CDR1 and CDR2: MGHDK, SYGVNS. Trimming stripped 1 base from V and 2 bases from J, with 14 bases between. CDR3 size: 16 residues. CDR3 in amino acids: CASSEFSLSIQETQYF. CDR3 coding DNA: TGTGCCAGCAGTGAATTCTCCTTGAGTATACAAGAGACCCAGTACTTC.

This clonotype has ten or more counts. The chain uses TRBV25-1 and TRBJ1-2; D possibly corresponds to TRBD1 (6 bases). The CDR3 extends over 15 amino acids. Germline loops: CDR1 MGHDK, CDR2 SYGVNS. The V and J ends lost 4 bases and 8 bases respectively, with 20 bases between them. Written as DNA, the CDR3 is TGTGCCAGCAGTGCCTCTGGACAGTCATCGGCCGGCTACACCTTC. Protein product: CASSASGQSSAGYTF.

This clonotype was seen many times. The chain has TRBV12-3 or TRBV12-4 and TRBJ2-1; no reliable D call. The CDR3 length is 12 residues. Trimming took off 2 bases at V and 7 bases at J, with 6 bases between the two ends. The CDR3, as DNA: TGTGCCAGCAGTTTATTCGGGAATGAGCAGTTCTTC. It translates to CASSLFGNEQFF.

This clonotype showed up many times. The gene calls are TRBV20-1 and TRBJ2-5; the match to TRBD2 covers 9 bases. The germline gives CDR1 DFQATT, CDR2 SNEGSKA (reference sequence). The CDR3 length is 14 residues. J gave up 3 bases and V 4 bases, and 6 bases lay outside the gene matches. The CDR3 loop is CSATQTSGKETQYF. The CDR3 nucleotides are TGCAGTGCTACACAGACTAGCGGAAAAGAGACCCAGTACTTC.

This clonotype was detected many times. The rearrangement joins TRBV5-1 to TRBJ2-7, with 16 bases fitting TRBD2. Germline V CDR1 and CDR2: SGHRS, YFSETQ. This CDR3 region has 14 residues. V shed 4 bases and J 11 bases; nucleotides not matched to a gene: 6. CDR3: CASSGGTSGRAEYF. CDR3 DNA sequence: TGCGCCAGCAGCGGGGGGACTAGCGGGAGGGCCGAGTACTTC.

This clonotype was counted ten times or more. The rearrangement uses TRBV5-1 and TRBJ1-1, with 9 bases lining up with TRBD1. This CDR3 region has 15 residues. Germline CDR1 and CDR2: SGHRS and YFSETQ. J gave up 6 bases and V 4 bases, and 10 bases lay outside the gene matches. CDR3 sequence: CASSPRTGQGAEAFF. CDR3 nucleotides: TGCGCCAGCAGCCCCCGGACGGGACAGGGCGCTGAAGCTTTCTTT.

This clonotype was seen ten or more times. The chain links TRBV3-1 to TRBJ2-1, with 9 positions matching TRBD2. The CDR3 length is 14 residues. CDR1 and CDR2 (germline): LGHDT, YNNKEL (reference sequence). J lost 9 bases, V lost 4 bases, and 7 bases had no gene match. CDR3 protein: CASSRVAGVGEQFF. CDR3 DNA sequence: TGTGCCAGCAGCCGGGTAGCGGGAGTCGGTGAGCAGTTCTTC.

This clonotype was counted ten times or more. The chain has TRBV7-9 and TRBJ2-3, with D perhaps matching TRBD2 (5 bases). Germline V gives CDR1 SEHNR, CDR2 FQNEAQ (reference sequence). V lost 8 bases and J lost 8, with 14 bases in between. This CDR3 spans 12 amino acids. As DNA, the CDR3 is TGTGCCAGCCGGGGAACGGTTGTTACGCAGTATTTT. Residues: CASRGTVVTQYF. The whole variable domain, remainder taken from reference TRBV7-9 and TRBJ2-3, is DTGVSQNPRHKITKRGQNVTFRCDPISEHNRLYWYRQTLGQGPEFLTYFQNEAQLEKSRLLSDRFSAERPKGSFSTLEIQRTEQGDSAMYLCASRGTVVTQYFGPGTRLTVL.

This chain connects TRBV29-1 to TRBJ2-1; a weak D match, TRBD2 (6 bases). The CDR3 extends over 12 amino acids. CDR1 is SQVTM and CDR2 is ANQGSEA in the germline V gene. Trimming took 2 bases from V and 7 from J, leaving 9 bases between them. DNA for the CDR3: TGCAGCGTTGAAACTCTAGCGAATGAGCAGTTCTTC. This codes for CSVETLANEQFF.

This clonotype occurred many times. V usage is TRBV6-1 and J usage is TRBJ2-4, with TRBD1 matching 10 bases. The CDR3 is 14 residues long. The J segment lost 6 bases and the V segment lost 5 bases, leaving 4 bases of the junction unmatched. CDR1 and CDR2 from the germline V gene are MNHNS and SASEGT. The CDR3 region has the DNA TGTGCCAGCAGTCACCGGGACAGGGGAAACATTCAGTACTTC. Translated: CASSHRDRGNIQYF.

In its sample, this clonotype was seen many times. V is TRBV7-9 and J is TRBJ1-6; D unresolved. Germline-derived CDR1 and CDR2 are SEHNR and FQNEAQ (reference sequence). Deletions cut 3 bases from V and 2 bases from J, with 11 bases between. The CDR3 is made up of 16 amino acids. For the CDR3, the DNA is TGTGCCAGCAGCTTCCTTAGAGGGACCTATAATTCACCCCTCCACTTT. Translating it yields CASSFLRGTYNSPLHF.

This clonotype was seen ten or more times. CDR3 sequence: CASSVDHTAYYGYTF. As DNA, the CDR3 is TGTGCCAGCAGCGTAGATCATACAGCCTACTATGGCTACACCTTC. The gene calls are TRBV9 and TRBJ1-2; D gene ambiguous. The CDR3 runs to 15 residues. With 0 bases removed from V and 3 bases from J, the gap between germline ends came to 12 bases. The germline V gene has CDR1 SGDLS and CDR2 YYNGEE.

This clonotype was recorded at least ten times. This chain uses TRBV7-9 with TRBJ1-1, with D possibly being TRBD1 (5 bases). Germline V gene data show CDR1 as SEHNR and CDR2 as FQNEAQ (reference sequence). The CDR3 length is 14 residues. V shed 4 bases and J shed 2 bases, with 11 bases lying between them. The DNA of the CDR3 is TGTGCCAGCAGCTCTTCGACAGCAAACACTGAAGCTTTCTTT. Its translation is CASSSSTANTEAFF.

This clonotype came up many times. V and J are TRBV27 and TRBJ2-4; D possibly matches TRBD1 or TRBD2 (5 bases each). Germline V gives CDR1 MNHEY, CDR2 SMNVEV (reference sequence). The V end lost 1 base, the J end lost 8 bases, and 6 bases lay between the germline ends. The CDR3 length is 12 residues. The CDR3 loop is CASSLLGDIQYF. The CDR3 nucleotides are TGTGCCAGCAGTTTATTGGGGGACATTCAGTACTTC.

Ten or more counts support this clonotype. The CDR3 region has the DNA TGTGCCAGCAGTTTAGTGGTGAACACTGAAGCTTTCTTT. Its protein product is CASSLVVNTEAFF. J is TRBJ1-1 and V is TRBV27; no reliable D call. Germline-derived CDR1 and CDR2 are MNHEY and SMNVEV (reference sequence). V lost 2 bases and J lost 0, with 4 bases in between. The CDR3 has 13 amino acids.

This clonotype was counted at least ten times. V gene TRBV3-1 combines with J gene TRBJ1-4; no clear D. V lost 3 bases, J lost 0 bases, and 5 bases lay in between. Germline CDR1 reads LGHDT; CDR2 reads YNNKEL (reference sequence). This CDR3 comprises 14 residues. The CDR3 coding sequence is TGTGCCAGCAGCCAGCAGGCAACTAATGAAAAACTGTTTTTT. Its protein product is CASSQQATNEKLFF.

This clonotype was found many times. The chain links TRBV7-2 to TRBJ2-2; tentative D call: TRBD2 (6 bases). The germline V gene has CDR1 SGHTA and CDR2 FQGNSA. Trimming removed 4 bases at V and 0 bases at J, with 15 bases between. The CDR3 totals 17 residues. CDR3 region: CASSSVAGRTNTGELFF. DNA for the CDR3: TGTGCCAGCAGCTCGGTCGCGGGACGAACGAACACCGGGGAGCTGTTTTTT.

This clonotype was counted a few times. One junction end disagrees with the germline gene, perhaps due to a read error. CDR3 nucleotides: TGTGCCAGCAGACAGCTGAACACTGAAGCTTTATTT. Translation: CASRQLNTEALF. J is TRBJ1-1 and V is TRBV3-1, with D unresolved. The CDR3 consists of 12 residues. The germline CDR1 and CDR2 sequences are LGHDT and YNNKEL (reference sequence).